This TCR beta chain was sequenced during a study of T cells in Graves' hyperthyroidism and ophthalmopathy. A remark on this clonotype: Its specificity is unknown.

Study conclusions and caveats: The majority of expanded thyroid clonotypes above 0.001 also appeared in blood.

Germline V gene lookup returns CDR1 SGHDT and CDR2 YYEEEE. Trimming removed 2 bases from V and 5 bases from J, with 13 bases in between. The CDR3 spans 15 residues. TCR beta CDR3 sequences were amplified from RNA transcripts. The HTBI primer set served for first-round RT-PCR of the TCR CDR3. One entry per CDR3 protein, called by TCRdb with MiXCR from the multiplex PCR reads. The table shows about 270,000 distinct CDR3 sequences, with about 16% occurring only once. Investigators excluded patients with uncontrolled infection, other autoimmune disease, pregnancy or lactation. Sequencing used blood. The chain has TRBV5-6 and TRBJ1-4; TRBD1 is a possible D gene (5 bases). The TCR originated in a woman aged 50 to 60 with Graves' hyperthyroidism that later progressed to Graves' ophthalmopathy. CDR3: CASSFRGPLNEKLFF. The CDR3 nucleotides are TGTGCCAGCAGCTTTAGGGGACCTCTGAATGAAAAACTGTTTTTT.